This T cell receptor (beta chain) derives from a study of cytomegalovirus exposure and HLA in healthy donors. Between the trimmed V and J ends, which lost 0 bases and 4 bases, there was a span of 13 bases. The germline V gene encodes CDR1 LGHNA and CDR2 YSLEER. The CDR3 consists of 16 residues. Study outcomes and limitations: Researchers left out some V segments, among them TRBV6-2 and TRBV6-3, as indistinguishable. According to the study, 160 or so TCR beta chains were cytomegalovirus-associated. Within an earlier analysis, most TCR beta V segments proved productive either about 90% or about 30% of the time.

Vbeta (60) and Jbeta (13) primers were used in the PCR. Only in-frame clones appear in the TCRdb table, and some are missing; sequencing was by immunoSEQ multiplex PCR. This table holds around 25,000 clones. Comments on this clone: Antigen: not known.

The J gene is TRBJ2-1, the V gene TRBV4-3; D remains unclear. The source material was PBMCs. The origin of this receptor is a male donor in good health and CMV-seropositive. Here the CDR3 reads CASSQDAAAPYNEQFF. CDR3 coding DNA: TGCGCCAGCAGCCAAGATGCGGCTGCCCCGTACAATGAGCAGTTCTTC.